This T cell receptor (beta chain) is drawn from a study of CD8 T cells in Susac syndrome. This clonotype was seen once. With random hexamers, about 0.5 to 1 ug RNA was reverse transcribed. With immunoSEQ multiplex PCR, TCR beta CDR3 was amplified across 54 Vbeta and 13 Jbeta. TCRdb re-derived calls from the immunoSEQ multiplex PCR reads in MiXCR, one entry per CDR3 protein. In the table there are approximately 300,000 distinct CDR3 sequences, about 82% of which are singletons. The CDR3 consists of 13 residues. Germline V lookup: CDR1 GTSNPN, CDR2 SVGIG (reference sequence). V gave up 3 bases and J gave up 5 bases, with 13 bases separating them.

Sequencing was carried out using CD8+ T cells from PBMCs. This sequence originates from a human donor with multiple sclerosis. This chain uses TRBV30 with TRBJ1-1, with TRBD1 as a possible D gene (5 bases). The CDR3 DNA reads TGTGCCTGGAGCGATGGGGCGGGTACTGAAGCTTTCTTT. Protein sequence: CAWSDGAGTEAFF.